One sample yielded the 8 T cell receptor beta chains listed below, sequenced in a study of neoadjuvant nivolumab and ipilimumab in lung cancer. Here immunoSEQ multiplex PCR was the method, and the copy in TCRdb shows in-frame clones only, minus some. The sample includes 25,000 to 35,000 clones, 92% of them seen just once. The material was peripheral blood, obtained after neoadjuvant nivolumab, alone or with ipilimumab, at or shortly before surgery. The receptors originated from an adult with non-small cell lung cancer.

The CDR3, as DNA: TGTGCCAGCAGTTTTAGGGGTGGTACGCAGTATTTT. It yields the protein CASSFRGGTQYF. V gene TRBV28 combines with J gene TRBJ2-3, with D perhaps TRBD1 (5 bases). Germline V gene data show CDR1 as MDHEN and CDR2 as SYDVKM. V shed 3 bases and J shed 8 bases, with 9 bases lying between them. The CDR3 extends over 12 amino acids.

The V and J genes are TRBV29-1 and TRBJ1-2; possible D gene TRBD1, 5 bases. Germline V CDR1 and CDR2: SQVTM, ANQGSEA. CDR3 length: 13 amino acids. Trimming cost V 4 bases and J 6 bases, with 15 bases left between them. CDR3 in amino acids: CSVVGTGSNGYTF. DNA of the CDR3: TGCAGCGTTGTAGGTACAGGCTCGAATGGCTACACCTTC.

This rearrangement joins TRBV5-1 to TRBJ2-3, with D perhaps TRBD1 (6 bases). This CDR3 has 14 amino acids. CDR1 and CDR2 from the germline V gene are SGHRS and YFSETQ. Trimming stripped 4 bases from V and 1 base from J, with 10 bases between. The CDR3 bases are TGCGCCAGCAGCCCTCGACAGGGCACAGATACGCAGTATTTT. Protein product: CASSPRQGTDTQYF.

CDR3: CASTGYYEQYF. The CDR3 nucleotides are TGTGCCAGCACAGGGTACTACGAGCAGTACTTC. This chain connects TRBV6-1 to TRBJ2-7; possibly TRBD1 for D (5 bases). CDR3 length: 11 residues. V was shortened by 7 bases and J by 3 bases, with 7 bases between the two germline ends. Germline loops: CDR1 MNHNS, CDR2 SASEGT.

For the CDR3, the DNA is TGCGCCAGCAGCCGGGACAGGGTGTCGGTTTTCAATGGCTACACCTTC. Protein sequence: CASSRDRVSVFNGYTF. J is TRBJ1-2 and V is TRBV5-1; 9 bases match TRBD1. CDR3 size: 16 residues. Germline CDR1 is SGHRS and CDR2 is YFSETQ. With 4 bases clipped from V and 6 bases from J, the junction kept 13 bases outside the gene matches.

This clone was seen only once. The chain uses TRBV29-1 and TRBJ2-7; 12 nucleotides agree with TRBD2. CDR1 SQVTM and CDR2 ANQGSEA come from the germline V gene. V trimming: 6 bases; J trimming: 3 bases; junction bases outside the gene matches: 3. This CDR3 spans 13 amino acids. CDR3 residues: CSVKTSGSYEQYF. CDR3 sequence (DNA): TGCAGCGTCAAGACTAGCGGGAGCTACGAGCAGTACTTC.

This clone was recorded only once. The identical CDR3 is also encoded by other nucleotide sequences in the sample. This chain joins TRBV29-1 and TRBJ1-1; TRBD1 matches at 9 bases. The CDR3 is made up of 12 amino acids. Germline V gene sequence: CDR1 SQVTM, CDR2 ANQGSEA. V trimming: 6 bases; J trimming: 3 bases; junction bases outside the gene matches: 2. Here the CDR3 DNA reads TGCAGCGTCCGACAGGGGGACACTGAAGCTTTCTTT. Translation: CSVRQGDTEAFF.

This chain joins TRBV6-5 and TRBJ2-7; D might be TRBD2 (6 bases). This CDR3 is 14 amino acids long. Trimming took 8 bases from V and 3 from J, leaving 17 bases between them. The germline CDR1 and CDR2 sequences are MNHEY and SVGAGI. This CDR3 is CASSQGLINYEQYF. As DNA, the CDR3 is TGTGCCAGCTCCCAGGGACTTATTAACTACGAGCAGTACTTC.